Below are 5 T cell receptor beta chains sequenced from a single sample in a study of T cell changes during pregnancy in multiple sclerosis. Measured with immunoSEQ multiplex PCR; TCRdb has only the in-frame clones, and not every one. The sample yields approximately 100,000 clones, roughly nine tenths seen once. Sequenced material: peripheral blood, taken in the second trimester of pregnancy. The receptors here all came from a female donor with multiple sclerosis, enrolled in a pregnancy study.

V usage is TRBV5-4 and J usage is TRBJ2-5; 13 nucleotides align to TRBD2. The J segment lost 5 bases and the V segment lost 4 bases, leaving 5 bases of the junction unmatched. Germline CDR1 reads SGHNT; CDR2 reads YYREEE (reference sequence). This CDR3 has 15 residues. The CDR3 DNA reads as TGTGCCAGCAGCCAAGGGACTAGCGGGATGGAGACCCAGTACTTC. It encodes CASSQGTSGMETQYF.

This clone was seen only a few times. This chain links TRBV28 with TRBJ2-1, with TRBD2 matching over 13 bases. This CDR3 has 20 residues. Germline CDR1 is MDHEN and CDR2 is SYDVKM. V was clipped by 5 bases and J by 4 bases; unmatched bases: 17. The CDR3 region is CASSTQWTSGRGFQYNEQFF. As DNA, the CDR3 is TGTGCCAGCAGTACCCAGTGGACTAGCGGGAGAGGTTTTCAGTACAATGAGCAGTTCTTC.

The sample holds one count of this clone. The chain has TRBV11-2 and TRBJ2-3, with 8 positions matching TRBD1. Looked up from germline, CDR1 is SGHAT and CDR2 is FQNNGV. The CDR3 is 16 amino acids. Losses at the gene ends were 5 bases for V and 4 bases for J; bases not matched to a gene: 11. The CDR3 loop is CASSPLDRVWADTQYF. As DNA, the CDR3 is TGTGCCAGCAGCCCGCTGGACAGGGTTTGGGCAGATACGCAGTATTTT.

The rearrangement links TRBV4-1 to TRBJ1-2; 10 bases map to TRBD1. J gave up 3 bases and V 4 bases, and 2 bases lay outside the gene matches. Germline loops: CDR1 MGHRA, CDR2 YSYEKL. CDR3 length equals 14 residues. Here the CDR3 reads CASSRDRGDYGYTF. CDR3 DNA: TGCGCCAGCAGCCGGGACAGGGGCGACTATGGCTACACCTTC.

This clone was counted a single time. The chain links TRBV7-2 to TRBJ2-7; D might be TRBD2 (6 bases). CDR1 and CDR2 (germline): SGHTA, FQGNSA. The CDR3 extends over 15 amino acids. Deletions cut 1 base from V and 1 base from J, with 11 bases between. CDR3 DNA: TGTGCCAGCAGCTTAGAGGGACTGATATCCTACGAGCAGTACTTC. This gives the protein CASSLEGLISYEQYF.